The T cell receptor beta chain described here comes from a study of T cell changes during pregnancy in multiple sclerosis. The germline V and J ends were trimmed by 5 bases and 0 bases, with 14 bases remaining between them. Germline-derived CDR1 and CDR2 are MNHEY and SMNVEV (reference sequence). The CDR3 sequence is 16 residues long. Clones were read by immunoSEQ multiplex PCR, and TCRdb kept only the in-frame ones, dropping some. This sample has 55,000 to 85,000 clones; approximately 92% occur once, and the top ten carry less than 2%. The sequences come from peripheral blood, collected in the second trimester of pregnancy. The chain links TRBV27 to TRBJ2-1, with no clear D. The source is a female donor with multiple sclerosis, enrolled in a pregnancy study. As DNA, the CDR3 is TGTGCCAGCAGTCCGTCCGTTTCCGGCTCCTACAATGAGCAGTTCTTC. Its protein is CASSPSVSGSYNEQFF.